This T cell receptor (beta chain) was sequenced in a study of T cells expressing NK-cell markers. Turning to the study itself: Each TCR beta repertoire originated in sorted T cells that were CD3+CD56+NKG2C+, CD3+CD56+NKG2C- or CD3+CD56-NKG2C+.

Details on this clonotype: What it recognizes is unknown.

A 5'RACE template switching approach incorporating UMIs was used to make TCR beta cDNA. Each CDR3 protein gets one entry in TCRdb, which reprocessed the 5' RACE reads and gives no DNA. The sample includes approximately 550,000 distinct CDR3 sequences. CDR3 length: 16 amino acids. The germline V gene has CDR1 SGHRS and CDR2 YFSETQ. Overall study results and limits: Whether expanded NKG2C+ T cell clones were HCMV-specific remained unclear.

The sequence derives from a man in his late teens or twenties in good health. This chain links TRBV5-1 with TRBJ2-7; without DNA, the TCRdb call of TRBD2 cannot be checked. What was sequenced was blood T cells: a sorted CD56 or NKG2C T cell subset, CD4+ or CD8+ T cells, or bulk PBMC T cells (not recorded which). The CDR3 reads CASSLGRGGGSYEQYF.